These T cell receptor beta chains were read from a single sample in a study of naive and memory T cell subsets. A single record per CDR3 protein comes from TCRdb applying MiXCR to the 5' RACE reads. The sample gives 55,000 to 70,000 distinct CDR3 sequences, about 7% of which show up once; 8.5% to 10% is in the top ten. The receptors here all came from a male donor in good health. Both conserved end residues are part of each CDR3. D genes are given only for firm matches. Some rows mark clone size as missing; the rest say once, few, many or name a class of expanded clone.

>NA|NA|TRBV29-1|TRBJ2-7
TGCAGCGTCTTGCTGGGGGAGCAGTACTTC
CSVLLGEQYF
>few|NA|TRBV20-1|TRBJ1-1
TGCAGTGTGGGGGGAGCAGACACTGAAGCTTTCTTT
CSVGGADTEAFF
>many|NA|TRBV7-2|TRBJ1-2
TGTGCCAGCAGCTTAGTAGCAGGGACGAACTATGGCTACACCTTC
CASSLVAGTNYGYTF
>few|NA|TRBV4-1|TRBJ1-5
TGCGCCAGCAGCCAAGATCTAGCAGGGGACGCGATGCGGCCCCAGCATTTT
CASSQDLAGDAMRPQHF
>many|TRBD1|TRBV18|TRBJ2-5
TGTGCCAGCTCTCCCGGACAGGACCAAGAGACCCAGTACTTC
CASSPGQDQETQYF
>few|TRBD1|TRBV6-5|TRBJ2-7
TGTGCCAGCAGTTCCTCCGGGACAGGGGGAGAGCAGTACTTC
CASSSSGTGGEQYF
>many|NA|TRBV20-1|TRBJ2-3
TGCAGTGCTAGAAAACAGGGGGGGGGCACAGATACGCAGTATTTT
CSARKQGGGTDTQYF
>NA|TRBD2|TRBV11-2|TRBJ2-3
TGTGCCAGCAGTTCGCGGGACCGGGAGGCAGATACGCAGTATTTT
CASSSRDREADTQYF
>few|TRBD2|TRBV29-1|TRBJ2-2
TGCAGCGTTGGGGGACTATACTCGAACACCGGGGAGCTGTTTTTT
CSVGGLYSNTGELFF
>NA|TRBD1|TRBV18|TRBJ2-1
TGTGCCAGCTCACCGGGACAGGGGCCTGAGCAGTTCTTC
CASSPGQGPEQFF
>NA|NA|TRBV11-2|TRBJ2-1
TGTGCCAGCAGCCCGAGTACGGGAGCCTACAATGAGCAGTTCTTC
CASSPSTGAYNEQFF
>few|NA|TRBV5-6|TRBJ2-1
TGTGCCAGCAGCTTGGTCGGGGCCGCCTACAATGAGCAGTTCTTC
CASSLVGAAYNEQFF
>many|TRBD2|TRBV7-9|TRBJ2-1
TGTGCCAGCAACCAGCGGGGATCTCACAATGAGCAGTTCTTC
CASNQRGSHNEQFF
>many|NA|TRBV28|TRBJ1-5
TGTGCCTCTCCAGGCCCGGGACAAAAGCCGAATAGCAATCAGCCCCAGCATTTT
CASPGPGQKPNSNQPQHF
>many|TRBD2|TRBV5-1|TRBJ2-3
TGCGCCAGCAGCTTGGAGTCACTAGCGGGGGGTGGCACAGATACGCAGTATTTT
CASSLESLAGGGTDTQYF
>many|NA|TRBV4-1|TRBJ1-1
TGCGCCAGCAGCCAGGGGAAGGCGGGGAACACTGAAGCTTTCTTT
CASSQGKAGNTEAFF
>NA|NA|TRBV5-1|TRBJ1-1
TGCGCCAGCAGCTTGGTGGCCCCGGGAAACACTGAAGCTTTCTTT
CASSLVAPGNTEAFF
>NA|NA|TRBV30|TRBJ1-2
TGTGCCTGGAGTGTAATCGGGTCGGTCGTCAGCTATGGCTACACCTTC
CAWSVIGSVVSYGYTF
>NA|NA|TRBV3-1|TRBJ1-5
TGTGCCAGCAGCCAGGCCGGGAGGGATCAGCCCCAGCATTTT
CASSQAGRDQPQHF
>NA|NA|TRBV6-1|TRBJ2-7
TGTGCCAGCAGGGGTACCTATCCCTACGAGCAGTACTTC
CASRGTYPYEQYF
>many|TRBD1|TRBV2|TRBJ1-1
TGTGCCAGCAGACAACAGGGGGCGGGAACTGAAGCTTTCTTT
CASRQQGAGTEAFF
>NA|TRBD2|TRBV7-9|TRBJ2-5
TGTGCCAGCAGCTTATTCCTAGCGGGAGATCGTGAGACCCAGTACTTC
CASSLFLAGDRETQYF
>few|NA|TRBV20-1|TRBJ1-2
TGCAGTGCTAGAGACCCGCGGGGGGACTACTATGGCTACACCTTC
CSARDPRGDYYGYTF
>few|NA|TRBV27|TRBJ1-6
TGTGCCAGCAGTTTACTCTACACCAAGCCAGGAGATTCACCCCTCCACTTT
CASSLLYTKPGDSPLHF
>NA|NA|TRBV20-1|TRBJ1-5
TGCAGTGCTAGTTCGCCCAATCAGCCCCAGCATTTT
CSASSPNQPQHF
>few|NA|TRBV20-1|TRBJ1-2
TGCAGTGCTAGAGAGAGAGGGGAAGGGGCATATTATGGCTACACCTTC
CSARERGEGAYYGYTF
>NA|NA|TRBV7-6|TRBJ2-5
TGTGCCAGCAGCTTAGGCCCCTTAGCGGAGGTAGAGACCCAGTACTTC
CASSLGPLAEVETQYF
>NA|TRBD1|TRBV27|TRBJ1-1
TGTGCCAGCAGTACTATACAGGGGGCGAACACTGAAGCTTTCTTT
CASSTIQGANTEAFF
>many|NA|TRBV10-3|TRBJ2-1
TGTGCCATCAGTGAGTCTGCGGGAAGAAATGAGCAGTTCTTC
CAISESAGRNEQFF
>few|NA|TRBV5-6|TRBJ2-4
TGTGCCAGCAGCTCCAGGGACATTCAGTACTTC
CASSSRDIQYF
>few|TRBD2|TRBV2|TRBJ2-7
TGTGCCAGCAGTGACTTAGCGGGGGGTCTGACTGATTCCTACGAGCAGTACTTC
CASSDLAGGLTDSYEQYF
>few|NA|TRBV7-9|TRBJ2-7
TGTGCCAGCAGCTTGGTCCCCGACAACTACGAGCAGTACTTC
CASSLVPDNYEQYF
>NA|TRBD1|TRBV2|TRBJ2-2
TGTGCCAGCAGTGGGGGACAGGCGAACACCGGGGAGCTGTTTTTT
CASSGGQANTGELFF
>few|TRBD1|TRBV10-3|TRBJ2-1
TGTGCCATCAGTGTGGGACAGGGGGGGAATGAGCAGTTCTTC
CAISVGQGGNEQFF
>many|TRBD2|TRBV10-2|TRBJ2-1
TGCGCCAGCAGTGGGGAGGGGTTGTATGAGCAGTTCTTC
CASSGEGLYEQFF
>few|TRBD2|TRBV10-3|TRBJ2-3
TGTGCCACCAAACTAGCGGGAGGAGATAGCACAGATACGCAGTATTTT
CATKLAGGDSTDTQYF
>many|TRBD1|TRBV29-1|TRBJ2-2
TGCAGCGTTTTGGGACAGCTCAACACCGGGGAGCTGTTTTTT
CSVLGQLNTGELFF
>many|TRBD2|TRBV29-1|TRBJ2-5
TGCAGCGTTGGAGGGACTAGCGGAAAACAAGAGACCCAGTACTTC
CSVGGTSGKQETQYF
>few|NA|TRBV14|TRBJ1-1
TGTGCCAGCAGCCAAGTGGGCGGAACTGAAGCTTTCTTT
CASSQVGGTEAFF
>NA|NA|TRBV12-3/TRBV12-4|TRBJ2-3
TGTGCCAGCAGTAACCGACAGTCCAGCACAGATACGCAGTATTTT
CASSNRQSSTDTQYF
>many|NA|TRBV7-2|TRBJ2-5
TGTGCCAGCAGCCTCTACCCGCTTGGGGAGACCCAGTACTTC
CASSLYPLGETQYF
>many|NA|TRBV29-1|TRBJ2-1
TGCAGCGCCGGACAGTACAATGAGCAGTTCTTC
CSAGQYNEQFF
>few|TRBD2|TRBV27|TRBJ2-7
TGTGCCAGCAGAACTAGCGGGAGGGCCTTCGGCGAGCAGTACTTC
CASRTSGRAFGEQYF
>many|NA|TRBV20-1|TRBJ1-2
TGCAGTGCTAGAGATGAAAACAGACCCTATGGCTACACCTTC
CSARDENRPYGYTF
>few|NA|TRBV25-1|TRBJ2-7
TGTGCCAGCAGTGAAGGGGCAGGGTACGGCTACGAGCAGTACTTC
CASSEGAGYGYEQYF
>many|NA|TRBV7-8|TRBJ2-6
TGTGCCAGCAGCTTAGAAGTCTTCTCTGGGGCCAACGTCCTGACTTTC
CASSLEVFSGANVLTF
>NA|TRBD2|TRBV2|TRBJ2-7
TGTGCCAGCAGGGAACCGGGACTAGCGGGGCAGTACTTC
CASREPGLAGQYF
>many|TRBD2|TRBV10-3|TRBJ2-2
TGTGCCATCAGTGAACCGGGACTAGCGGGAGATACCGGGGAGCTGTTTTTT
CAISEPGLAGDTGELFF
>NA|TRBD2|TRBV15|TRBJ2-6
TGTGCCACCAGAGGTGGGGGGGTCTTCTCTGGGGCCAACGTCCTGACTTTC
CATRGGGVFSGANVLTF
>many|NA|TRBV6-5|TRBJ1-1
TGTGCCAGCACCTTAACCCCATTGCCCGAGGGTACTGAAGCTTTCTTT
CASTLTPLPEGTEAFF
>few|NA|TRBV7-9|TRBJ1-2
TGTGCCAGCAGCGTGGACTCCTATGGCTACACCTTC
CASSVDSYGYTF
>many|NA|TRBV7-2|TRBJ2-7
TGTGCCAGCAGCCAGGTGGGGCGATCATCCTACGAGCAGTACTTC
CASSQVGRSSYEQYF
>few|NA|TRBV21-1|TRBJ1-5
TGTGCCAGCAGCAAAGAATGGGAGCGGGACAGAAAAACCAATAGCAATCAGCCCCAGCATTTT
CASSKEWERDRKTNSNQPQHF
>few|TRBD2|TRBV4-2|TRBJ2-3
TGTGCCAGCAGCCAAGATCCAGCGGGAGGGACGACAGATACGCAGTATTTT
CASSQDPAGGTTDTQYF